The rows below give T cell receptor beta chains drawn from one sample of a study of tumor-infiltrating lymphocytes in primary liver carcinoma. TCRdb processed the multiplex PCR reads anew with MiXCR; each CDR3 protein has one entry. The sample yields 250,000 to 400,000 distinct CDR3 sequences, more than 55% seen once. The specimen sequenced was peripheral blood. These receptors were obtained from a man between 35 and 55 years old with primary liver carcinoma and hepatitis B virus infection. CDR3s include the opening cysteine and the closing phenylalanine or tryptophan. The D gene is left open where the match is weak. Only part of the rows carry a size: once, few, many, or a class if the clone is expanded.

>-|TRBJ2-5|13|-|TRBV6-2/TRBV6-3
CTSRLWIQETQYF
TGTACCAGCAGACTCTGGATCCAAGAGACACAGTACTTC
>-|TRBJ1-1|15|-|TRBV11-2
CASSPMVGGMTEAFF
TGTGCCAGCAGCCCTATGGTCGGGGGGATGACTGAAGCTTTCTTT
>TRBD1|TRBJ2-7|15|-|TRBV20-1
CSARGVRAGGDEQYF
TGCAGTGCTAGAGGTGTCCGAGCAGGGGGAGACGAGCAGTACTTC
>-|TRBJ2-7|15|-|TRBV28
CASSPSGGSAYEQYF
TGTGCCAGCAGTCCGTCGGGCGGATCTGCCTACGAGCAGTACTTC
>TRBD2|TRBJ2-2|18|few|TRBV12-3/TRBV12-4
CASSWPGLAGGTTGELFF
TGTGCCAGCAGTTGGCCGGGACTAGCGGGAGGGACCACCGGGGAGCTGTTTTTT
>-|TRBJ1-1|13|-|TRBV6-1
CASDRVLNTEAFF
TGTGCCAGCGATAGGGTTCTGAACACTGAAGCTTTCTTT
>-|TRBJ2-7|16|few|TRBV5-1
CASSLVNGGKTYEQYF
TGCGCCAGCAGCTTGGTTAATGGCGGGAAAACCTACGAGCAGTACTTC
>TRBD2|TRBJ2-1|15|-|TRBV11-2
CASSHTGLANGEQFF
TGTGCCAGCAGCCACACGGGACTAGCTAATGGCGAGCAGTTCTTC
>-|TRBJ1-2|15|-|TRBV5-5
CVNSQRTNGEYGYTF
TGTGTCAACAGCCAACGGACCAATGGGGAGTATGGCTACACCTTC
>-|TRBJ2-7|15|-|TRBV4-3
CASSSSSRSSYEQYF
TGCGCCAGCAGTAGCTCTAGCAGGAGCTCATACGAGCAGTACTTC
>TRBD2|TRBJ2-1|16|few|TRBV5-4
CASSPTAGGRYNEQFF
TGTGCCAGCAGCCCAACGGCGGGAGGGAGATACAATGAGCAGTTCTTC
>TRBD1|TRBJ2-5|14|-|TRBV11-2
CTNSSGQSQETQYF
TGTACCAACAGCTCGGGACAGTCCCAAGAGACCCAGTACTTC
>-|TRBJ2-1|15|-|TRBV6-1
CASRTVPSSYNEQFF
TGTGCCAGCAGGACGGTCCCGAGCTCCTATAATGAGCAGTTCTTC
>-|TRBJ2-2|12|-|TRBV29-1
CNVAPGIGKLFF
TGCAACGTTGCCCCAGGGATCGGGAAGCTGTTTTTT
>-|TRBJ2-5|15|-|TRBV7-9
CANSRLTGGKETQYF
TGTGCCAACAGCCGCCTCACGGGCGGGAAAGAGACCCAGTACTTC
>-|TRBJ1-1|13|-|TRBV30
CAWSQQGNTEAFF
TGTGCCTGGAGTCAGCAGGGGAACACTGAAGCTTTCTTT
>-|TRBJ2-7|14|-|TRBV5-1
CASSPEFNTYEQYF
TGCGCCAGCAGCCCCGAATTCAACACCTACGAGCAGTACTTC
>-|TRBJ1-2|15|once|TRBV28
CASSTPGGSEYGYTF
TGTGCCAGCAGTACCCCGGGGGGGAGTGAATATGGCTACACCTTC
>-|TRBJ2-1|14|-|TRBV29-1
CSVLAGSSYSEQFF
TGCAGCGTCCTCGCAGGGAGCTCCTACAGTGAGCAGTTCTTC
>-|TRBJ2-7|11|-|TRBV7-9
CAVEREYEQYF
TGTGCCGTGGAACGGGAGTACGAGCAGTACTTC
>-|TRBJ1-2|12|-|TRBV12-3/TRBV12-4
CASTPGSYGYTF
TGTGCCAGCACCCCGGGAAGCTATGGCTACACCTTC
>TRBD2|TRBJ2-1|13|-|TRBV13
CANSPGTRYEQFF
TGTGCCAACAGCCCCGGGACTAGATATGAGCAGTTCTTC
>TRBD2|TRBJ2-7|13|-|TRBV11-3
CASCLVAGGEQYF
TGTGCCAGCTGCCTAGTGGCGGGAGGCGAGCAGTACTTC
>-|TRBJ1-1|14|-|TRBV30
CALKSGERNTEAFF
TGCGCCTTAAAATCAGGGGAGAGGAACACTGAAGCTTTCTTT
>-|TRBJ1-2|13|few|TRBV5-6
CASSLAGAGGYTF
TGTGCCAGCAGCTTGGCCGGGGCCGGTGGCTACACCTTC
>TRBD1|TRBJ2-1|12|many|TRBV29-1
CSSEQGVGEQFF
TGCAGCTCAGAACAGGGGGTGGGTGAGCAGTTCTTC
>TRBD1|TRBJ2-1|17|once|TRBV7-8
CVSSSQTGGRTFNEQFF
TGTGTCAGCAGCAGCCAAACAGGGGGGAGGACATTCAATGAGCAGTTCTTC
>-|TRBJ2-1|13|many|TRBV11-1
CASSLDDSIEQFF
TGTGCCAGCAGCTTGGATGATAGTATCGAGCAGTTCTTC